This is a list of T cell receptor beta chains from one sample in a study of molecular identifiers for immune sequencing clone quantification. Via MiXCR, TCRdb re-called the PCR reads, giving one row per CDR3 protein. The table lists more than 95,000 distinct CDR3 sequences, roughly 24% of them singletons, with around 0.92% in the top ten. Material for sequencing was naive CD8+ T cells from blood, with Jurkat cell RNA spiked in. The receptors stem from a human donor in good health. Some libraries in this study had Jurkat cell RNA spiked in. CDR3s include the opening cysteine and the closing phenylalanine or tryptophan. D genes are given only for firm matches. Some rows have no size entry. The others give once, few or many, or a class for an expanded clone.

cdr3_nt cdr3_aa d_call j_call v_call clone_size
TGTGCCAGCAGTTTCGCGGGTGCCTACGCGCAGTACTTC CASSFAGAYAQYF NA TRBJ2-7 TRBV6-2/TRBV6-3 NA
TGCGCCAGCAGCTTTCCGGGACAGGGACGGGACGAGCAGTACTTC CASSFPGQGRDEQYF TRBD1 TRBJ2-7 TRBV5-1 many
TGCGCCAGCAGCCAAGATAGGGTCGAGCGTCCGAGCACAGATACGCAGTATTTT CASSQDRVERPSTDTQYF NA TRBJ2-3 TRBV4-3 many
TGTGCCAGCAGCTTTAATACGGGGGGAAAAGAGACCCAGTACTTC CASSFNTGGKETQYF TRBD2 TRBJ2-5 TRBV7-6 many
TGTGCCGGCAGTCAACAGGGTTTATCCTACAATGAGCAGTTCTTC CAGSQQGLSYNEQFF NA TRBJ2-1 TRBV2 NA
TGTGCCAGCAGTTTAACACAGGGGGTCACAGATACGCAGTATTTT CASSLTQGVTDTQYF TRBD1 TRBJ2-3 TRBV27 many
TGTGCCAGCAGCTTAGTCGGTCGGGTTCAGATGGACATAAGCAATCAGCCCCAGCATTTT CASSLVGRVQMDISNQPQHF NA TRBJ1-5 TRBV7-2 many
TGTGCCAGCAGTTCCCAGGGCGATGAGCAGTTCTTC CASSSQGDEQFF NA TRBJ2-1 TRBV6-6 many
TGCAGTGCTAGAGGGGGGGGAGGTAACACTGAAGCTTTCTTT CSARGGGGNTEAFF NA TRBJ1-1 TRBV20-1 many
TGCGCCAGCAGCCAATTGTTGCTCGAAGCCTCCTACGAGCAGTACTTC CASSQLLLEASYEQYF NA TRBJ2-7 TRBV4-1 NA
TGCGCCAGCAGCCAAGAGCCCGGGAGCAATCAGCCCCAGCATTTT CASSQEPGSNQPQHF NA TRBJ1-5 TRBV4-3 NA
TGTGCCAGCAGTGCATGGACTAGCGGGACTTACAATGAGCAGTTCTTC CASSAWTSGTYNEQFF TRBD2 TRBJ2-1 TRBV12-3/TRBV12-4 few
TGTGCCAGCAGTTTACTAGCGCCGTCCGATACGCAGTATTTT CASSLLAPSDTQYF NA TRBJ2-3 TRBV27 few
TGTGCCAGCAGCTGGGCAGCAAATCAGCCCCAGCATTTT CASSWAANQPQHF NA TRBJ1-5 TRBV5-6 many
TGCAGTGCTAGAGTCCTACCTAATGAAGCTTTCTTT CSARVLPNEAFF NA TRBJ1-1 TRBV20-1 many
TGTGCCAGTTTAGGGGGAGGGATTAACACCGGGGAGCTGTTTTTT CASLGGGINTGELFF NA TRBJ2-2 TRBV19 few
TGTGCCAGCAGTTCCGGACTAGCGGGCGAGCAGTACTTC CASSSGLAGEQYF TRBD2 TRBJ2-7 TRBV27 many
TGTGCCACCAGCAGAGACCCTAATCGACATGCCCAAGAGACCCAGTACTTC CATSRDPNRHAQETQYF NA TRBJ2-5 TRBV15 NA
TGTGCCAGCAGCTTAGTAGGGGGGGCCCGCCCCGTGTTCTTC CASSLVGGARPVFF NA TRBJ2-1 TRBV11-2 many
TGTGCCAGCAGTTTGTCCGGGACAGGCTCCTACGAGCAGTACTTC CASSLSGTGSYEQYF TRBD1 TRBJ2-7 TRBV27 many
TGTGCCAGCAGCCTACCCCAGTACACAGATACGCAGTATTTT CASSLPQYTDTQYF NA TRBJ2-3 TRBV6-2/TRBV6-3 many
TGCAGCGTTGTTGTGGGGTACGAGCAGTACTTC CSVVVGYEQYF NA TRBJ2-7 TRBV29-1 many
TGTGCCAGCAGGGAAGGCGACAGGAACACTGAAGCTTTCTTT CASREGDRNTEAFF NA TRBJ1-1 TRBV7-9 many
TGTGCCAGCAGCCCCGTACAGGATTGGGATTCACCCCTCCACTTT CASSPVQDWDSPLHF NA TRBJ1-6 TRBV7-9 many
TGTGCCAGCGGGGGAGATGCGGGTGACGAGCAGTACTTC CASGGDAGDEQYF NA TRBJ2-7 TRBV6-5 many
TGTGCCAGCTCACCTTCCCGAAGGGACAGACCTTACGAGCAGTACTTC CASSPSRRDRPYEQYF TRBD1 TRBJ2-7 TRBV18 few
TGCGCCAGCAGCACTGACAGCGGATCCTACGAGCAGTACTTC CASSTDSGSYEQYF NA TRBJ2-7 TRBV5-1 few
TGTGCCAGCAGCTTAGAGGGACTAGCGGGAACCTACGAGCAGTACTTC CASSLEGLAGTYEQYF TRBD2 TRBJ2-7 TRBV7-6 few
TGTGCCAGCAGCACGGGACAGGGGAATCAGCCCCAGCATTTT CASSTGQGNQPQHF TRBD1 TRBJ1-5 TRBV7-9 many
TGCGCCAGCAGCCAGACTCTACAGGGTTCCTATGAGCAGTTCTTC CASSQTLQGSYEQFF NA TRBJ2-1 TRBV4-1 many
TGTGCCCGCAGCCAGGGGAAGGGGACCGAAGCTTTCTTT CARSQGKGTEAFF NA TRBJ1-1 TRBV4-2 NA
TGTGCCAGCAGCTTAGGGTCAGTGGATGGCTACACCTTC CASSLGSVDGYTF NA TRBJ1-2 TRBV7-9 NA
TGTGCCAGTAGTATGGGTTTGAACGAGCAGTACTTC CASSMGLNEQYF NA TRBJ2-7 TRBV19 many
TGCGCCAGCAGCTTGCACCCGGGACAGGGAATTGTCACAGATACGCAGTATTTT CASSLHPGQGIVTDTQYF TRBD1 TRBJ2-3 TRBV5-1 many
TGTGCCACCAGTGATTCTACAGGGGGGGCGAACACCGGGGAGCTGTTTTTT CATSDSTGGANTGELFF NA TRBJ2-2 TRBV24-1 many
TGCGCCAGCAGCCTGACATACACGACTAGCGGGTCGTACGAGCGGTACTTC CASSLTYTTSGSYERYF TRBD2 TRBJ2-7 TRBV5-1 few
TGTGCCAGTAGTATTTACAGCGAGAACACTGAAGCTTTCTTT CASSIYSENTEAFF NA TRBJ1-1 TRBV19 many
TGTGCCAGCCCCACCCCTCGCGAGCAGTACTTC CASPTPREQYF NA TRBJ2-7 TRBV16 many
TGTGCCAGCAGTCTGCAGGGCTACGGCACTGAAGCTTTCTTT CASSLQGYGTEAFF NA TRBJ1-1 TRBV12-3/TRBV12-4 few
TGTGCCAGCAGCCCACGTTGGGGGGTTGACATTCAGTACTTC CASSPRWGVDIQYF NA TRBJ2-4 TRBV7-9 many
TGTGCCAGCAGTTTGTGGTTAGTGTGGCCCCAGTACTTC CASSLWLVWPQYF NA TRBJ2-5 TRBV12-3/TRBV12-4 NA
TGTGCCAGCAGTGAATTAAAGGGAGGGGGGGGCGAGCAGTTCTTC CASSELKGGGGEQFF NA TRBJ2-1 TRBV2 NA